Below, one TCR beta chain is given with its context. The antigen is not known. The data were obtained in a study of blood T cells in healthy people across ages. Next came a second PCR, run for about 6 to 11 cycles, which used a sample-barcoded 5' primer along with a J-beta primer mix. TCRdb analysed the 5' RACE reads with MiXCR anew, one entry per CDR3 protein. Of 1.5 million to 2 million distinct CDR3 sequences in the sample, roughly two fifths were seen once. The study, taken as a whole, reports: Strong correlation was found linking TCR beta diversity to naive T cell percentage.

Trimming cost V 3 bases and J 1 base; bases outside gene matches: 6. CDR1 is SGHRS, CDR2 YFSETQ, per germline. The CDR3 totals 15 residues. The receptor was isolated from a human donor in good health. The gene calls are TRBV5-1 and TRBJ1-2; 7 bases match TRBD1. The sequencing sample was made of blood. The CDR3 nucleotides read TGCGCCAGCAGCTCCCGGGACAGCATTAACTATGGCTACACCTTC. As protein: CASSSRDSINYGYTF.